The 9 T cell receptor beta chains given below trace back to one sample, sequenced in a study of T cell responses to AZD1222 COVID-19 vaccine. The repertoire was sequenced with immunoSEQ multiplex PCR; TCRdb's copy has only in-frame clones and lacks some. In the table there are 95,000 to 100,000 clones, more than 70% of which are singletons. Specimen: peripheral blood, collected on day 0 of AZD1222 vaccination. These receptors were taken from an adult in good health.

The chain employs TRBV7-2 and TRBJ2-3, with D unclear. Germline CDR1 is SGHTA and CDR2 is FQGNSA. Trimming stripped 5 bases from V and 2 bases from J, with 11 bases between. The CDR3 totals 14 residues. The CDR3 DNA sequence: TGTGCCAGCAGCCCTTCCACCCACACAGATACGCAGTATTTT. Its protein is CASSPSTHTDTQYF.

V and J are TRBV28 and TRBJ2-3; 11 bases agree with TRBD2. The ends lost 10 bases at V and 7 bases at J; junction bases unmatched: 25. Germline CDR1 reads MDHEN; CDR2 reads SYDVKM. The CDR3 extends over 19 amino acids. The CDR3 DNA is TGTGCCACCCTCTCCCAGGGGTCGACTAGCGGGGTACCCTCTTATACGCAGTATTTT. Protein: CATLSQGSTSGVPSYTQYF.

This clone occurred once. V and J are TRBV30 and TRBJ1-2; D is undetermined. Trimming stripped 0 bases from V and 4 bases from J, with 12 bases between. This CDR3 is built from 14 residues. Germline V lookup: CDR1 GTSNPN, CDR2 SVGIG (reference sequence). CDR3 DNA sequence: TGTGCCTGGAGTGTACTCCGGGGTCCCTATGGCTACACCTTC. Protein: CAWSVLRGPYGYTF.

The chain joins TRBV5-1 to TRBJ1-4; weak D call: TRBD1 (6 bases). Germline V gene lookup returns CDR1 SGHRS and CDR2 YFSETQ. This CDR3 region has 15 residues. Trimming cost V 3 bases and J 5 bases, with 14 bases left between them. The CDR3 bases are TGCGCCAGCAGCTCGACCGGGGGGCGGAATGAAAAACTGTTTTTT. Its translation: CASSSTGGRNEKLFF.

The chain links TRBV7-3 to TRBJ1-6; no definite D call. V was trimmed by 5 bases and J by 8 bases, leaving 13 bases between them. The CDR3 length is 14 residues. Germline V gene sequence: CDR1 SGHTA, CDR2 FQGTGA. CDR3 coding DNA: TGTGCCAGCAGCGTACAAGGAGGACATTCACCCCTCCACTTT. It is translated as CASSVQGGHSPLHF.

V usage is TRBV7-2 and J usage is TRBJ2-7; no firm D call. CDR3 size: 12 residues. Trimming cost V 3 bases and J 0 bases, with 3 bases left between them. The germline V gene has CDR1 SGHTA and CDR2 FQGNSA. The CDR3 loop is CASSFTSYEQYF. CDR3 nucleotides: TGTGCCAGCAGCTTTACCTCCTACGAGCAGTACTTC.

The CDR3: CASSHPPQPQHF. The CDR3 bases are TGTGCCAGTAGTCACCCCCCCCAGCCCCAGCATTTT. V gene TRBV19 combines with J gene TRBJ1-5; no clear D. Per the germline V gene, CDR1 is LNHDA and CDR2 is SQIVND (reference sequence). V shed 5 bases and J shed 7 bases, with 9 bases lying between them. The CDR3 loop spans 12 amino acids.

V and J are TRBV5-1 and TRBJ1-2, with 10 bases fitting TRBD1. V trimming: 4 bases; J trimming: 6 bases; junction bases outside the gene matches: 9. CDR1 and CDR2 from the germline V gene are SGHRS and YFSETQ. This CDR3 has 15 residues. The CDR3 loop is CASSRGDRGSNGYTF. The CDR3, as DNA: TGCGCCAGCAGCAGAGGGGACAGGGGAAGCAATGGCTACACCTTC.

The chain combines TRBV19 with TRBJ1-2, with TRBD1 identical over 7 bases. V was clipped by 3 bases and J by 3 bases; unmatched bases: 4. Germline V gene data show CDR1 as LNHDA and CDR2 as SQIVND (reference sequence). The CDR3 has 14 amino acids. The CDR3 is CASSITGADYGYTF. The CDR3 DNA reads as TGTGCCAGTAGTATCACAGGGGCTGACTATGGCTACACCTTC.